This T cell receptor beta chain was obtained from a study of shared clonotypes between healthy human individuals. This CDR3 contains 17 residues. Per the germline V gene, CDR1 is SGHDN and CDR2 is FVKESK. Unmatched junction bases numbered 6, after V lost 1 base and J lost 0 bases. This table comes from immunoSEQ multiplex PCR, and its TCRdb copy is limited to in-frame clones, with some not included. The repertoire has 2,500,000 or so clones, approximately 90% of them found once; the top ten carry over 0.12%. This receptor was obtained from a man aged 18 to 29 in good health. The chain couples TRBV14 to TRBJ2-3, with 8 positions matching TRBD2. The material sequenced was naive CD4+ T cells sorted from blood. The sample's subset: CD45RA+ positively selected. The CDR3 here is CASSQVVGRDSTDTQYF. The CDR3 DNA is TGTGCCAGCAGCCAAGTTGTCGGGAGGGATAGCACAGATACGCAGTATTTT.